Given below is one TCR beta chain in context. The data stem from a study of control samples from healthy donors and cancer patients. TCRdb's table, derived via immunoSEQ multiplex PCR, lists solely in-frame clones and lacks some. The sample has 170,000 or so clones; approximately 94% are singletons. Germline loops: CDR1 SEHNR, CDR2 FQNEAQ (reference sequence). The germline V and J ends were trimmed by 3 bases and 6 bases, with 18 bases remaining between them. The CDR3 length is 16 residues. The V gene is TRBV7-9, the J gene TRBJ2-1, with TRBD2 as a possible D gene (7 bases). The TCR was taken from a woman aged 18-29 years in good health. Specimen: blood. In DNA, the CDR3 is TGTGCCAGCAGCTTCCCGCCAGGGGAGGGAGGCAATGAGCAGTTCTTC. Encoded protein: CASSFPPGEGGNEQFF.